These 7 T cell receptor beta chains originate from one sample sequenced in a study of cytomegalovirus exposure and HLA in healthy donors. PCR used 60 Vbeta primers and 13 Jbeta primers. Here immunoSEQ multiplex PCR was the method, and the copy in TCRdb shows in-frame clones only, minus some. The sample carries over 130,000 clones, less than 85% recorded once. The sequencing sample was made of PBMCs. Every receptor here comes from a man in his forties in good health and CMV-seronegative.

DNA for the CDR3: TGCGCCAGCAGCTTGGGAGGCCTCTTGGGCACAGATACGCAGTATTTT. This sequence encodes CASSLGGLLGTDTQYF. J is TRBJ2-3 and V is TRBV5-1; D call uncertain. In germline, CDR1 is SGHRS, CDR2 YFSETQ. This CDR3 comprises 16 residues. Trimming pared 0 bases from V and 1 base from J, leaving 12 bases between.

This chain uses TRBV27 with TRBJ2-7; D perhaps matches TRBD1 (6 bases). The CDR3 has 13 residues. V lost 6 bases and J lost 3, with 12 bases in between. CDR1 and CDR2 (germline): MNHEY, SMNVEV (reference sequence). The CDR3 sequence is CASSPDSIYEQYF. Here the CDR3 DNA reads TGTGCCAGCAGCCCGGACAGCATCTACGAGCAGTACTTC.

This clone was detected a few times. The J gene is TRBJ2-1, the V gene TRBV5-6; 7 bases line up with TRBD1. J lost 2 bases, V lost 2 bases, and 4 bases had no gene match. Germline lookup yields CDR1 SGHDT and CDR2 YYEEEE. The CDR3 runs to 15 residues. The CDR3 spells CASSLKGGAYNEQFF. CDR3 DNA: TGTGCCAGCAGCTTAAAAGGGGGCGCCTACAATGAGCAGTTCTTC. Full variable domain (missing parts from reference TRBV5-6 and TRBJ2-1): DAGVTQSPTHLIKTRGQQVTLRCSPKSGHDTVSWYQQALGQGPQFIFQYYEEEERQRGNFPDRFSGHQFPNYSSELNVNALLLGDSALYLCASSLKGGAYNEQFFGPGTRLTVL.

The chain combines TRBV6-5 with TRBJ1-1; unclear D gene. The CDR3 runs to 12 residues. The germline V and J ends were trimmed by 11 bases and 0 bases, with 10 bases remaining between them. The germline gives CDR1 MNHEY, CDR2 SVGAGI. This CDR3 is CASGGMNTEAFF. The CDR3, as DNA: TGTGCCTCCGGCGGGATGAACACTGAAGCTTTCTTT.

This chain uses TRBV28 with TRBJ2-5, with 7 bases lining up with TRBD1. The length of the CDR3 is 17 residues. Trimming removed 2 bases from V and 1 base from J; junction bases left unmatched: 10. Germline CDR1 reads MDHEN; CDR2 reads SYDVKM. The CDR3 bases are TGTGCCAGCAGTTTAGGACAGGCCACCTTAACCCAAGAGACCCAGTACTTC. Translation: CASSLGQATLTQETQYF.

A single count supports this clone. This sequence joins TRBV28 and TRBJ2-7; 7 bases fit TRBD1. CDR1 and CDR2 from the germline V gene are MDHEN and SYDVKM. Germline trimming cut 8 bases from V and 1 base from J; bases unmatched to any gene: 2. The CDR3 length is 12 residues. This CDR3 is CASSTGSYEQYF. CDR3 DNA: TGTGCCAGCTCGACAGGGTCCTACGAGCAGTACTTC.

J is TRBJ1-6 and V is TRBV4-1, with 7 nucleotides matching TRBD1. V was pared by 0 bases and J by 9 bases, with 11 bases of the junction left unmatched. Looked up from germline, CDR1 is MGHRA and CDR2 is YSYEKL. The CDR3 has 17 residues. The CDR3 region is CASSQDQMGDSFSPLHF. The CDR3 DNA sequence: TGCGCCAGCAGCCAAGATCAAATGGGGGACAGCTTTTCACCCCTCCACTTT.